These 32 T cell receptor beta chains were sequenced from one sample in a study of cytomegalovirus exposure and HLA in healthy donors. The method was immunoSEQ multiplex PCR; TCRdb's version includes in-frame clones alone and lacks a portion of them. The sample carries some 140,000 clones, 82% recorded once. The source material was PBMCs. The receptor source for this set is a man aged 25 to 40 in good health and CMV-seropositive.

This rearrangement joins TRBV5-4 to TRBJ1-4; no firm D call. There are 12 residues in the CDR3. Germline V gives CDR1 SGHNT, CDR2 YYREEE (reference sequence). Trimming cost V 0 bases and J 5 bases, with 2 bases left between them. CDR3 protein: CASSLVNEKLFF. CDR3 nucleotides: TGTGCCAGCAGCTTGGTAAATGAAAAACTGTTTTTT.

The chain carries TRBV14 and TRBJ1-4; D is uncertain. V lost 0 bases and J 10 bases, leaving 12 bases between the germline ends. CDR1 and CDR2 from the germline V gene are SGHDN and FVKESK. CDR3 size: 14 residues. This chain's CDR3 is CASSQDRLRGKLFF. CDR3 nucleotides: TGTGCCAGCAGCCAAGATCGGCTCCGGGGAAAACTGTTTTTT.

A single count supports this clone. V gene TRBV29-1 combines with J gene TRBJ1-5, with 9 bases matching TRBD1. V was clipped by 8 bases and J by 6 bases; unmatched bases: 23. Germline V lookup: CDR1 SQVTM, CDR2 ANQGSEA. CDR3 length equals 18 residues. DNA for the CDR3: TGCAGCACCCGACCCACCCCCTTACAGGGGGCAGGCGTTCAGCCCCAGCATTTT. Residues: CSTRPTPLQGAGVQPQHF.

Here the CDR3 reads CATSRDNRGNQPQHF. The CDR3 DNA is TGTGCCACCAGCAGAGATAACAGGGGCAATCAGCCCCAGCATTTT. This chain links TRBV15 with TRBJ1-5, with D tentatively TRBD1 (6 bases). Between the trimmed V and J ends, which lost 0 bases and 2 bases, there was a span of 8 bases. The CDR3 is 15 residues long. Germline CDR1 reads LNHNV; CDR2 reads YYDKDF (reference sequence).

This chain links TRBV18 with TRBJ2-2; no reliable D call. The CDR3 consists of 15 residues. Trimming took 3 bases from V and 2 from J, leaving 10 bases between them. Germline CDR1 KGHSH, CDR2 LQKENI. The CDR3 coding sequence is TGTGCCAGCTCACCCGCGACTTCAAACACCGGGGAGCTGTTTTTT. This codes for CASSPATSNTGELFF.

V is TRBV11-2 and J is TRBJ1-4, with a weak D call TRBD1 (6 bases). V was pared by 1 base and J by 6 bases, with 12 bases between. This CDR3 has 15 residues. Germline assignment: CDR1 SGHAT and CDR2 FQNNGV. The CDR3 sequence is CASSLGWGLDEKLFF. Written as DNA, the CDR3 is TGTGCCAGCAGCTTAGGCTGGGGGCTGGATGAAAAACTGTTTTTT. The full variable domain, its missing parts supplied by reference TRBV11-2 and TRBJ1-4, is EAGVAQSPRYKIIEKRQSVAFWCNPISGHATLYWYQQILGQGPKLLIQFQNNGVVDDSQLPKDRFSAERLKGVDSTLKIQPAKLEDSAVYLCASSLGWGLDEKLFFGSGTQLSVL.

This rearrangement joins TRBV7-3 to TRBJ1-2; tentative D call: TRBD1 (5 bases). Deletions cut 5 bases from V and 6 bases from J, with 16 bases between. Germline V gives CDR1 SGHTA, CDR2 FQGTGA. CDR3 length equals 14 residues. The CDR3 protein is CASSLLERDHGYTF. As DNA, the CDR3 is TGTGCCAGCAGCCTGCTGGAGCGGGACCATGGCTACACCTTC.

The rearrangement uses TRBV7-3 and TRBJ2-5; 8 nucleotides line up with TRBD1. CDR1 is SGHTA and CDR2 is FQGTGA in the germline V gene. This CDR3 contains 15 residues. Trimming took 2 bases from V and 4 from J; bases not matched to a gene: 6. This chain's CDR3 is CASSLLIGQGETQYF. The CDR3 DNA follows: TGTGCCAGCAGCTTACTGATTGGACAGGGAGAGACCCAGTACTTC.

The chain couples TRBV7-2 to TRBJ2-7; D is unresolved. V was cut by 4 bases and J by 3 bases, with 7 bases left in between. CDR3 length: 12 residues. The germline V gene has CDR1 SGHTA and CDR2 FQGNSA. The CDR3 here is CASSSSGYEQYF. CDR3 nucleotides: TGTGCCAGCAGCTCCTCAGGCTACGAGCAGTACTTC.

The CDR3 coding sequence is TGTGCCACCGCGACAGGGCGGTATTCACCCCTCCACTTT. This encodes CATATGRYSPLHF. The rearrangement links TRBV6-1 to TRBJ1-6; 7 nucleotides agree with TRBD1. Germline CDR1 MNHNS, CDR2 SASEGT. Trimming at V came to 10 bases and at J to 8 bases, leaving 8 bases not matched to a gene. The CDR3 spans 13 residues.

V and J are TRBV5-1 and TRBJ1-6, with 8 bases lining up with TRBD1. Per germline, CDR1 SGHRS and CDR2 YFSETQ. J lost 5 bases, V lost 3 bases, and 10 bases had no gene match. There are 17 residues in the CDR3. The DNA for the CDR3 is TGCGCCAGCAGCTCTAAAACAGGGGGAAGAGATAATTCACCCCTCCACTTT. It is translated as CASSSKTGGRDNSPLHF.

The V and J genes are TRBV2 and TRBJ2-2, with TRBD1 as a possible D gene (5 bases). The CDR3 contains 16 residues. Germline V gene data show CDR1 as SNHLY and CDR2 as FYNNEI. V was shortened by 1 base and J by 0 bases, with 9 bases between the two germline ends. The CDR3 region is CASSEGAGPNTGELFF. Here the CDR3 DNA reads TGTGCCAGCAGTGAAGGGGCAGGGCCGAACACCGGGGAGCTGTTTTTT.

V usage is TRBV7-8 and J usage is TRBJ1-5, with D possibly being TRBD1 (5 bases). Germline V gene sequence: CDR1 SGHVS, CDR2 FQNEAQ. This CDR3 has 14 amino acids. V lost 5 bases and J lost 4, with 12 bases in between. CDR3 region: CASSPSGGNQPQHF. The CDR3 DNA reads TGTGCCAGCAGCCCTTCGGGGGGGAATCAGCCCCAGCATTTT.

This clone was observed a few times. The chain uses TRBV11-3 and TRBJ2-3; 10 nucleotides align to TRBD2. The junction had 5 bases not matched to a gene; V was cut back by 2 bases and J by 3 bases. In germline, CDR1 is SGHNT, CDR2 YENEEA. The CDR3 is 16 amino acids. CDR3 protein: CASSLYSGGATDTQYF. The CDR3 DNA is TGTGCCAGCAGCTTATACAGCGGGGGGGCTACAGATACGCAGTATTTT.

Only a few counts were recorded for this clone. The J gene is TRBJ1-2, the V gene TRBV25-1; the match to TRBD1 covers 7 bases. This CDR3 has 14 amino acids. Germline CDR1 is MGHDK and CDR2 is SYGVNS. V dropped 4 bases and J dropped 6; count of bases not matched to a gene: 8. CDR3 sequence (DNA): TGTGCCAGCAGTGTGAAACAGGGGTTTAATGGCTACACCTTC. Translating gives CASSVKQGFNGYTF.

The chain couples TRBV21-1 to TRBJ1-5; no DNA check was done on the table's D call, TRBD1. TRBV21-1 is recorded as a pseudogene. CDR3 length: 13 amino acids. As DNA, the CDR3 is TGTGCCAGCAGCAACGGACAGAATCAGCCCCAGCATTTT. Amino acids: CASSNGQNQPQHF.

The chain joins TRBV9 to TRBJ2-7; D is perhaps TRBD2 (6 bases). Trimming took off 3 bases at V and 0 bases at J, with 13 bases between the two ends. This CDR3 has 15 residues. The germline V gene encodes CDR1 SGDLS and CDR2 YYNGEE. This chain's CDR3 is CASSAGGSPSYEQYF. The CDR3 bases are TGTGCCAGCAGCGCCGGGGGATCCCCCTCCTACGAGCAGTACTTC.

The chain recombines TRBV6-1 with TRBJ1-4; D might be TRBD1 (6 bases). V gave up 7 bases and J gave up 7 bases, with 13 bases separating them. Germline CDR1 and CDR2: MNHNS and SASEGT. The CDR3 consists of 13 residues. CDR3 in DNA: TGTGCCAGCACCAGGGGACTAAGTGAAAAACTGTTTTTT. Translated, it gives CASTRGLSEKLFF.

The chain employs TRBV2 and TRBJ2-1; TRBD2 agrees at 7 bases. CDR1 and CDR2 (germline): SNHLY, FYNNEI. V shed 9 bases and J 4 bases; nucleotides not matched to a gene: 9. There are 14 residues in the CDR3. Here the CDR3 reads CARDSSGSYNEQFF. DNA for the CDR3: TGTGCCAGGGACTCTAGCGGATCTTACAATGAGCAGTTCTTC.

The chain has TRBV5-1 and TRBJ1-1; 7 bases agree with TRBD1. Trimming took 4 bases from V and 0 from J; bases not matched to a gene: 3. CDR1 and CDR2 (germline): SGHRS, YFSETQ. The CDR3 runs 14 residues. DNA of the CDR3: TGCGCCAGCAGCGGGGGACAGATGAACACTGAAGCTTTCTTT. Its protein is CASSGGQMNTEAFF.

This chain connects TRBV27 to TRBJ1-1, with 9 bases matching TRBD1. Germline lookup yields CDR1 MNHEY and CDR2 SMNVEV (reference sequence). V lost 7 bases to trimming and J lost 10 bases; unmatched junction nucleotides: 16. The CDR3 length is 15 residues. CDR3 residues: CASTFASDRGKAAFF. CDR3 DNA sequence: TGTGCCAGCACCTTCGCCTCAGACAGGGGGAAGGCAGCTTTCTTT.

The chain links TRBV27 to TRBJ1-1, with D maybe TRBD1 (5 bases). Germline assignment: CDR1 MNHEY and CDR2 SMNVEV (reference sequence). V was trimmed by 7 bases and J by 1 base, leaving 16 bases between them. The CDR3 has 15 amino acids. The DNA for the CDR3 is TGTGCCAGCACCTTCCAGGGTCTTAGGAACACTGAAGCTTTCTTT. Translated: CASTFQGLRNTEAFF.

V is TRBV5-1 and J is TRBJ2-5, with 11 bases aligning to TRBD2. The CDR3 sequence is 16 residues long. CDR1 is SGHRS and CDR2 is YFSETQ in the germline V gene. The ends lost 5 bases at V and 5 bases at J; junction bases unmatched: 11. CDR3 nucleotide sequence: TGCGCCAGCAGGAGAACTAGCGGGGGCCAAGGGGAGACCCAGTACTTC. This codes for CASRRTSGGQGETQYF. Supplemented by reference TRBV5-1 and TRBJ2-5, the full variable domain reads KAGVTQTPRYLIKTRGQQVTLSCSPISGHRSVSWYQQTPGQGLQFLFEYFSETQRNKGNFPGRFSGRQFSNSRSEMNVSTLELGDSALYLCASRRTSGGQGETQYFGPGTRLLVL.

V is TRBV2 and J is TRBJ2-4, with TRBD1 identical over 8 bases. Trimming cost V 3 bases and J 7 bases; bases outside gene matches: 5. This CDR3 region has 14 residues. Per the germline V gene, CDR1 is SNHLY and CDR2 is FYNNEI. The CDR3: CASSEPRQGNIQYF. For the CDR3, the DNA is TGTGCCAGCAGTGAGCCTAGACAGGGGAACATTCAGTACTTC.

V gene TRBV5-1 combines with J gene TRBJ2-5; 14 nucleotides agree with TRBD2. The CDR3 extends over 15 amino acids. V was clipped by 4 bases and J by 5 bases; unmatched bases: 4. From germline, CDR1 is SGHRS and CDR2 YFSETQ. CDR3 coding DNA: TGCGCCAGCAGCAGGGGACTAGCGGGGGAGGAGACCCAGTACTTC. Translation: CASSRGLAGEETQYF.

The chain combines TRBV2 with TRBJ2-7; 10 bases map to TRBD2. V shed 3 bases and J 6 bases; nucleotides not matched to a gene: 8. The CDR3 is made up of 15 amino acids. Germline CDR1 reads SNHLY; CDR2 reads FYNNEI. The CDR3 DNA sequence: TGTGCCAGCAGTGATCTAGCGGGAGCCCTCGGCGAGCAGTACTTC. Protein: CASSDLAGALGEQYF.

The V gene is TRBV6-4, the J gene TRBJ2-7; TRBD1 matches 8 bases. The CDR3 covers 15 residues. CDR1 is MRHNA, CDR2 SNTAGT, per germline. Trimming cost V 5 bases and J 0 bases; bases outside gene matches: 6. The CDR3 protein is CASSHRDRNSYEQYF. In DNA, the CDR3 is TGTGCCAGCAGTCACCGGGACAGGAACTCCTACGAGCAGTACTTC.

This rearrangement joins TRBV7-9 to TRBJ1-2, with a possible D match to TRBD1 (5 bases). V was clipped by 4 bases and J by 2 bases, with 11 bases between them. CDR3 length: 14 residues. The V gene's germline CDR1 is SEHNR and CDR2 FQNEAQ (reference sequence). The CDR3 coding sequence is TGTGCCAGCAGCTCTCAGGGTACGAACTATGGCTACACCTTC. The encoded protein is CASSSQGTNYGYTF.

The gene calls are TRBV9 and TRBJ2-3, with a tentative D call TRBD1 (6 bases). Trimming cost V 0 bases and J 1 base, with 12 bases left between them. Germline CDR1 reads SGDLS; CDR2 reads YYNGEE. This CDR3 is 16 amino acids long. This CDR3 reads CASSVAPGARTDTQYF. Here the CDR3 DNA reads TGTGCCAGCAGCGTAGCTCCAGGGGCTCGCACAGATACGCAGTATTTT.

The chain couples TRBV27 to TRBJ2-7; TRBD1 aligns across 8 bases. Germline lookup yields CDR1 MNHEY and CDR2 SMNVEV (reference sequence). CDR3 length: 15 residues. Germline trimming cut 5 bases from V and 3 bases from J; bases unmatched to any gene: 9. The CDR3 region is CASSLGQVILYEQYF. Here the CDR3 DNA reads TGTGCCAGCAGTCTGGGACAGGTTATACTCTACGAGCAGTACTTC.

J is TRBJ1-1 and V is TRBV9, with 7 nucleotides matching TRBD1. Trimming at V came to 0 bases and at J to 1 base, leaving 3 bases not matched to a gene. Germline V lookup: CDR1 SGDLS, CDR2 YYNGEE. The length of the CDR3 is 15 residues. The CDR3 here is CASSVASGGNTEAFF. The CDR3 coding sequence is TGTGCCAGCAGCGTAGCGTCAGGGGGGAACACTGAAGCTTTCTTT. The entire variable domain, with the rest obtained from reference TRBV9 and TRBJ1-1, is as follows: DSGVTQTPKHLITATGQRVTLRCSPRSGDLSVYWYQQSLDQGLQFLIQYYNGEERAKGNILERFSAQQFPDLHSELNLSSLELGDSALYFCASSVASGGNTEAFFGQGTRLTVV.

The genes are TRBV10-1 and TRBJ2-1; D might be TRBD2 (5 bases). Trimming pared 8 bases from V and 5 bases from J, leaving 16 bases between. The CDR3 consists of 14 residues. From germline, CDR1 is WNHNN and CDR2 SYGVQD (reference sequence). CDR3 nucleotide sequence: TGCGCCAGCGCGGACTCCTCGGGTGACAATGAGCAGTTCTTC. It yields the protein CASADSSGDNEQFF.